These 15 T cell receptor beta chains were all obtained from the same sample, sequenced in a study of cytomegalovirus exposure and HLA in healthy donors. Using immunoSEQ multiplex PCR, the repertoire was profiled, and TCRdb retains in-frame clones only, with some absent. The table includes about 200,000 clones, approximately 86% detected once. Material: PBMCs. The source of these receptors is a young woman in good health and CMV-seronegative.

This clone was counted a single time. The genes are TRBV13 and TRBJ2-5; 9 bases align to TRBD1. V gave up 9 bases and J gave up 4 bases; unmatched junction bases: 9. The CDR3 length is 14 residues. Germline V gene sequence: CDR1 PRHDT, CDR2 FYEKMQ (reference sequence). CDR3 in amino acids: CASAGTGLGETQYF. The CDR3 nucleotides read TGTGCCAGTGCCGGGACAGGGCTCGGAGAGACCCAGTACTTC.

The gene calls are TRBV5-6 and TRBJ2-7; D is possibly TRBD2 (7 bases). CDR3 size: 15 residues. V lost 2 bases and J lost 3, with 15 bases in between. Germline lookup yields CDR1 SGHDT and CDR2 YYEEEE. The CDR3 nucleotides read TGTGCCAGCAGCTTAGGGGGGGTTACAATCTACGAGCAGTACTTC. Amino acid sequence: CASSLGGVTIYEQYF.

This clone was seen once. The V gene is TRBV7-2, the J gene TRBJ2-3; tentative D call: TRBD1 (6 bases). Trimming took 4 bases from V and 1 from J, leaving 18 bases between them. The CDR3 totals 17 residues. Germline assignment: CDR1 SGHTA and CDR2 FQGNSA. DNA for the CDR3: TGTGCCAGCAGCTCGAGGACAGCCGGTGTGGGCACAGATACGCAGTATTTT. Its translation is CASSSRTAGVGTDTQYF.

The gene calls are TRBV28 and TRBJ2-7; TRBD1 might be the D (5 bases). The V gene lost 2 bases and the J gene lost 7 bases, with 15 bases spanning the gap. The CDR3 sequence is 14 residues long. CDR1 and CDR2 (germline): MDHEN, SYDVKM. CDR3 residues: CASSLPRQGREQYF. The CDR3 nucleotides are TGTGCCAGCAGTTTACCGCGGCAGGGAAGAGAGCAGTACTTC.

The chain has TRBV5-4 and TRBJ1-1; D not certain. Germline V gene lookup returns CDR1 SGHNT and CDR2 YYREEE (reference sequence). CDR3 length equals 12 residues. The germline V and J ends were trimmed by 0 bases and 8 bases, with 8 bases remaining between them. CDR3 sequence (DNA): TGTGCCAGCAGCTTGGTGTCGAGCGAAGCTTTCTTT. Translating it yields CASSLVSSEAFF. The whole variable domain, filled in from reference TRBV5-4 and TRBJ1-1, reads ETGVTQSPTHLIKTRGQQVTLRCSSQSGHNTVSWYQQALGQGPQFIFQYYREEENGRGNFPPRFSGLQFPNYSSELNVNALELDDSALYLCASSLVSSEAFFGQGTRLTVV.

This sequence joins TRBV4-2 and TRBJ2-7; TRBD2 aligns across 13 bases. The CDR3 contains 17 residues. Trimming removed 1 base from V and 4 bases from J; junction bases left unmatched: 7. Germline values: CDR1 LGHNA, CDR2 YNFKEQ. The CDR3 protein is CASSQGAGTSGNYEQYF. CDR3 nucleotides: TGTGCCAGCAGCCAAGGGGCCGGGACTAGCGGGAATTACGAGCAGTACTTC.

This clone was seen once. The chain is built from TRBV4-1 and TRBJ2-3, with 7 bases matching TRBD2. CDR1 and CDR2 (germline): MGHRA, YSYEKL. CDR3 size: 17 residues. The trim removed 0 bases at V and 5 bases at J, leaving 11 bases unmatched. CDR3 region: CASSQDQASGPRDTQYF. The CDR3 bases are TGCGCCAGCAGCCAAGATCAGGCTAGCGGCCCGCGAGATACGCAGTATTTT.

This chain connects TRBV7-9 to TRBJ1-1; D not resolved. The CDR3 length is 12 residues. V lost 5 bases and J lost 5, with 9 bases in between. CDR1 and CDR2 from the germline V gene are SEHNR and FQNEAQ (reference sequence). CDR3 coding DNA: TGTGCCAGCAGCGATTCCGGGACTGAAGCTTTCTTT. This encodes CASSDSGTEAFF.

The chain uses TRBV28 and TRBJ1-2; 7 bases are a match to TRBD1. V was clipped by 6 bases and J by 4 bases; unmatched bases: 8. This CDR3 is 14 amino acids long. Per germline, CDR1 MDHEN and CDR2 SYDVKM. CDR3 sequence reads: CASRTGAGAYGYTF. The CDR3 DNA follows: TGTGCCAGCAGAACAGGGGCAGGGGCCTATGGCTACACCTTC.

This clone has only one observation. This chain connects TRBV5-4 to TRBJ2-2; TRBD1 aligns across 9 bases. This CDR3 comprises 16 residues. Germline-derived CDR1 and CDR2 are SGHNT and YYREEE (reference sequence). Trimming removed 1 base from V and 4 bases from J; junction bases left unmatched: 5. The CDR3 reads CASSLPGQGATGELFF. The DNA of the CDR3 is TGTGCCAGCAGCTTGCCGGGACAGGGAGCCACCGGGGAGCTGTTTTTT.

This chain joins TRBV7-9 and TRBJ2-6; maybe TRBD1 (6 bases). The CDR3 loop spans 17 amino acids. With 1 base removed from V and 0 bases from J, the gap between germline ends came to 10 bases. Germline V gene sequence: CDR1 SEHNR, CDR2 FQNEAQ (reference sequence). The CDR3 spells CASSLEAGVSGANVLTF. The CDR3 DNA is TGTGCCAGCAGCTTAGAGGCAGGGGTCTCTGGGGCCAACGTCCTGACTTTC.

The chain carries TRBV28 and TRBJ1-5; no clear D. V gave up 4 bases and J gave up 6 bases, with 16 bases separating them. Germline CDR1 reads MDHEN; CDR2 reads SYDVKM. The CDR3 length is 15 residues. The CDR3 loop reads CASSSPPRSSQPQHF. The CDR3 nucleotides are TGTGCCAGCAGTTCCCCCCCGCGGAGTAGTCAGCCCCAGCATTTT.

The CDR3 DNA sequence: TGTGCCAGCAGTTACGGGGGGGAATACAATGAGCAGTTCTTC. It specifies CASSYGGEYNEQFF. The chain employs TRBV28 and TRBJ2-1; 8 bases agree with TRBD2. The germline gives CDR1 MDHEN, CDR2 SYDVKM. V lost 4 bases to trimming and J lost 4 bases; unmatched junction nucleotides: 3. The CDR3 loop spans 14 amino acids.

This chain connects TRBV5-1 to TRBJ2-7, with unresolved D. Per germline, CDR1 SGHRS and CDR2 YFSETQ. The germline V and J ends were trimmed by 6 bases and 1 base, with 17 bases remaining between them. The CDR3 length is 15 residues. The CDR3 DNA is TGCGCCAGCACTAAAGATTTGTCAGCGTCCTACGAGCAGTACTTC. It specifies CASTKDLSASYEQYF.

The V and J genes are TRBV13 and TRBJ1-2, with TRBD1 matching 9 bases. Trimming removed 3 bases from V and 3 bases from J; junction bases left unmatched: 5. The length of the CDR3 is 15 residues. Germline values: CDR1 PRHDT, CDR2 FYEKMQ (reference sequence). The chain's CDR3 is CASSFTRQGDYGYTF. The DNA of the CDR3 is TGTGCCAGCAGCTTTACGAGACAGGGGGACTATGGCTACACCTTC.